The T cell receptor beta chain under discussion was sequenced for a study of CD8 T cells in Susac syndrome. Patients with stable or active relapsing-remitting disease, all of them treatment-naive, made up the multiple sclerosis controls. Negative isolation yielded CD8+ and CD4+ T cells; FACS enriched TEMRA cells. This clonotype was counted only a few times. Reverse transcription of roughly 0.45 to 1 ug RNA used random hexamers. The CDR3 of TCR beta was amplified by immunoSEQ multiplex PCR across 54 Vbeta and 13 Jbeta. MiXCR, run by TCRdb on the immunoSEQ multiplex PCR reads, gives a single entry per CDR3 protein. The data hold roughly 150,000 distinct CDR3 sequences, with roughly 94% observed a single time. The clonotype comes from a human donor with multiple sclerosis. The sample taken for sequencing was CD4+ T cells from PBMCs.

The CDR3 here is CASSHLGQGKFF. CDR3 DNA sequence: TGCGCCAGCAGCCACCTCGGACAGGGAAAGTTCTTC. V usage is TRBV4-1 and J usage is TRBJ2-1, with TRBD1 identical over 8 bases. There are 12 residues in the CDR3. J gave up 14 bases and V 3 bases, and 6 bases lay outside the gene matches. Germline values: CDR1 MGHRA, CDR2 YSYEKL.